This entry lists 4 T cell receptor beta chains sequenced from one sample in a study of cytomegalovirus exposure and HLA in healthy donors. Data came from immunoSEQ multiplex PCR; TCRdb stores just in-frame clones and leaves some out. The data contain 55,000 to 75,000 clones, 94% of them seen just once; the ten biggest clones take up about 1.4%. The sample consisted of PBMCs. The origin of the receptors is a man between 18 and 35 years old in good health and CMV-seropositive.

V usage is TRBV28 and J usage is TRBJ2-1, with TRBD2 matching over 9 bases. V trimming: 3 bases; J trimming: 4 bases; junction bases outside the gene matches: 4. CDR1 and CDR2 (germline): MDHEN, SYDVKM. The CDR3 runs 15 residues. The CDR3 bases are TGTGCCAGCAGTTTCCGGACTAGCGCTTACAATGAGCAGTTCTTC. This encodes CASSFRTSAYNEQFF.

The V and J genes are TRBV15 and TRBJ1-3, with D tentatively TRBD1 (6 bases). The CDR3 consists of 13 residues. Trimming took 8 bases from V and 4 from J, leaving 12 bases between them. Germline assignment: CDR1 LNHNV and CDR2 YYDKDF (reference sequence). CDR3 protein: CATEGGGGNTIYF. CDR3 in DNA: TGTGCCACCGAGGGGGGGGGCGGAAACACCATATATTTT.

The chain links TRBV4-1 to TRBJ2-1; D possibly corresponds to TRBD2 (7 bases). CDR3 length: 15 residues. The germline V and J ends were trimmed by 3 bases and 2 bases, with 11 bases remaining between them. Germline CDR1 is MGHRA and CDR2 is YSYEKL. In DNA, the CDR3 is TGCGCCAGCAGCCAGGGGGGGCAACCCTACAATGAGCAGTTCTTC. Amino acid sequence: CASSQGGQPYNEQFF.

This clone has just one count. The chain couples TRBV2 to TRBJ1-2, with D tentatively TRBD1 (6 bases). The CDR3 runs 16 residues. V was clipped by 6 bases and J by 2 bases, with 19 bases between them. Germline V gene lookup returns CDR1 SNHLY and CDR2 FYNNEI. The CDR3 sequence: CASSTDGWGLNYGYTF. CDR3 DNA sequence: TGTGCCAGCAGCACTGACGGTTGGGGGCTGAACTATGGCTACACCTTC.